This T cell receptor beta chain was profiled in a study of blood T cell repertoires in COVID-19. Some clones are missing from TCRdb's copy, which holds only in-frame ones; the method was immunoSEQ multiplex PCR. The sample includes approximately 20,000 clones, about nine tenths of them seen just once. Germline CDR1 and CDR2: MGHRA and YSYEKL. With 2 bases clipped from V and 3 bases from J, the junction kept 7 bases outside the gene matches. This CDR3 contains 16 residues. Sequencing was done on a sample of peripheral blood. This TCR was recovered from a human donor in a cohort sampled during active COVID-19. This rearrangement joins TRBV4-1 to TRBJ1-5; TRBD1 matches 7 bases. The CDR3 reads CASSQNQDRLNQPQHF. DNA for the CDR3: TGCGCCAGCAGCCAAAACCAGGACAGGCTCAATCAGCCCCAGCATTTT.